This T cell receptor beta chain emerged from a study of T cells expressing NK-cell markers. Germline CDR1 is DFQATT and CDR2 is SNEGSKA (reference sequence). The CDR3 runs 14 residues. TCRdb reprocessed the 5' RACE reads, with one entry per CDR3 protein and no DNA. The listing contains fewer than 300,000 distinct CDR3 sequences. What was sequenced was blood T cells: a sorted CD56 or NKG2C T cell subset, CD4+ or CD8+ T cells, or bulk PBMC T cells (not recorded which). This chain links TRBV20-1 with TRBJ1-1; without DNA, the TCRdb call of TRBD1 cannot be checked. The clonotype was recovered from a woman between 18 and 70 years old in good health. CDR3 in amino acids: CSARDLGGQTEAFF.